This T cell receptor beta chain was identified in a study of radiotherapy plus CTLA-4 blockade in lung cancer (dated by TCRdb to 2017 to 2018). About the investigation overall: Objective responses were observed in about 17% of enrolled patients, and disease control was achieved in less than 40%.

What the study reported, not specific to this receptor: After treatment with radiotherapy and ipilimumab, TCR clones that came from tumors expanded in the peripheral blood. The strongest predictors of response, as reported, were early dynamic changes in blood T cell clones along with a rise in serum interferon-beta after radiation.

Libraries were built with the immunoSEQ multiplex PCR assay. TCRdb retrieved this table from immuneACCESS and kept in-frame rearrangements only. Not all clones are present; in checked studies, unresolved V genes account for under half, and no reason is known for the remainder. This sample lists over 95,000 clones; 60% to 75% were detected once. The ten top clones hold around 2.7% of the sample. Note on this clone: The target of this receptor is not known. No quality values exist for individual bases; no much larger clone is one base distant.

The CDR3 covers 15 residues, taking in both the cysteine and the phenylalanine. Of all the DNA, just the CDR3 is kept, 45 bases in frame from base 1. V is pruned by 6 bases and J by 4 bases, leaving 7 bases of the junction without a gene match. Sequences LNHDA (CDR1) and SQIVND (CDR2) are obtained from the germline V gene (reference sequence). In this study, focal radiation therapy paired with CTLA-4 blockade (ipilimumab) was tested in patients who had chemo-refractory metastatic non-small-cell lung cancer. The sequences come from peripheral blood, collected from a patient treated with radiotherapy plus ipilimumab. The sequence derives from a human donor with non-small cell lung cancer who had a partial response to radiotherapy plus ipilimumab. Some clones in this sample may be carry-over from other donors' samples. The chain is made from TRBV19 and TRBJ2-1; 9 central bases correspond to TRBD2. Read as DNA, the sequence is TGTGCCAGTAGCCCGGGACTAGCCGGTTACAATGAGCAGTTCTTC. This translates into CASSPGLAGYNEQFF.